These 27 T cell receptor beta chains were all obtained from the same sample, sequenced in a study of T cells in Graves' hyperthyroidism and ophthalmopathy. Amplified regions were TCR beta CDR3 sequences from RNA transcripts. The HTBI primer set was used in a first-round RT-PCR of the TCR CDR3. Each CDR3 protein is one row after TCRdb ran MiXCR on the multiplex PCR reads. Found here are some 760,000 distinct CDR3 sequences, 13% to 15% of them singletons; the top ten hold roughly 10%. Sequenced material: blood. The receptors shown here come from a woman between 18 and 29 years old with Graves' hyperthyroidism.

The rearrangement links TRBV28 to TRBJ1-5; D is unclear. Deletions cut 8 bases from V and 0 bases from J, with 5 bases between. From germline, CDR1 is MDHEN and CDR2 SYDVKM. This CDR3 region has 12 residues. The CDR3 sequence is CASANSNQPQHF. Here the CDR3 DNA reads TGTGCCAGCGCAAATAGCAATCAGCCCCAGCATTTT.

The genes are TRBV4-3 and TRBJ1-2; D not resolved. The CDR3 length is 15 residues. Trimming stripped 4 bases from V and 1 base from J, with 13 bases between. Per germline, CDR1 LGHNA and CDR2 YSLEER. This chain's CDR3 is CASSPFWSDNYGYTF. The CDR3 coding sequence is TGCGCCAGCAGCCCCTTTTGGTCGGATAACTATGGCTACACCTTC.

This clonotype has at least ten counts. The chain uses TRBV10-2 and TRBJ2-5, with D possibly matching TRBD1 (5 bases). The CDR3 has 15 residues. Germline values: CDR1 WSHSY, CDR2 SAAADI. The V end lost 6 bases, the J end lost 6 bases, and 20 bases lay between the germline ends. This chain's CDR3 is CASRNRQSLSKTQYF. The CDR3 coding sequence is TGCGCCAGCAGAAACAGACAGTCGTTAAGTAAGACCCAGTACTTC.

Turning to this clonotype: The junction does not match germline at one end; this may be a read error. This sequence joins TRBV20-1 and TRBJ2-1; 11 bases line up with TRBD2. The CDR3 loop spans 15 amino acids. CDR1 and CDR2 from the germline V gene are DFQATT and SNEGSKA (reference sequence). DNA for the CDR3: TGCAGTGCTAGGATAGCGGGAGGGCCTGGGAATGAGCAGGTCTTC. Encoded protein: CSARIAGGPGNEQVF.

The V and J genes are TRBV6-1 and TRBJ1-2; the D gene is possibly TRBD1 (6 bases). This CDR3 is built from 16 residues. CDR1 and CDR2 (germline): MNHNS, SASEGT. Trimming took off 5 bases at V and 4 bases at J, with 20 bases between the two ends. In DNA, the CDR3 is TGTGCCAGCAGTTTGGGACCCTCGGACAGTCTCTATGGCTACACCTTC. Amino acid sequence: CASSLGPSDSLYGYTF.

This clonotype was counted only a few times. V usage is TRBV6-1 and J usage is TRBJ2-6, with a possible D match to TRBD1 (6 bases). V was pared by 6 bases and J by 4 bases, with 13 bases between. The germline CDR1 and CDR2 sequences are MNHNS and SASEGT. The CDR3 is made up of 15 amino acids. In DNA form, the CDR3 reads TGTGCCAGCAGCTTGGGGGCCCCCGGGGCCAACGTCCTGACTTTC. It specifies CASSLGAPGANVLTF.

This clonotype was detected ten times or more. The rearrangement uses TRBV12-3 or TRBV12-4 and TRBJ2-7; tentative D call: TRBD2 (6 bases). This CDR3 has 12 residues. The V gene lost 5 bases and the J gene lost 6 bases, with 11 bases spanning the gap. The CDR3 nucleotides read TGTGCCAGCAGTACCCGGGAGTTCGAGCAGTACTTC. The encoded protein is CASSTREFEQYF.

This rearrangement joins TRBV28 to TRBJ2-6; D unclear. The CDR3 totals 18 residues. The germline CDR1 and CDR2 sequences are MDHEN and SYDVKM. V was cut by 5 bases and J by 1 base, with 18 bases left in between. CDR3 residues: CASSPTAGVWSGANVLTF. The CDR3 nucleotides read TGTGCCAGCAGTCCCACCGCTGGAGTCTGGTCTGGGGCCAACGTCCTGACTTTC.

This chain uses TRBV12-3 or TRBV12-4 with TRBJ1-2, with TRBD1 matching over 8 bases. V was pared by 3 bases and J by 5 bases, with 8 bases of the junction left unmatched. CDR3 length: 15 amino acids. The CDR3 sequence is CASSFLGQGLYGYTF. The CDR3 region has the DNA TGTGCCAGCAGTTTTCTTGGACAGGGCCTTTATGGCTACACCTTC.

This clonotype came up many times. The gene calls are TRBV15 and TRBJ1-1; weak D call: TRBD1 (5 bases). This CDR3 has 14 residues. Trimming left V 0 bases short and J 7 bases short, with 12 bases between. Germline V lookup: CDR1 LNHNV, CDR2 YYDKDF (reference sequence). CDR3 loop: CATSRDVTASEAFF. CDR3 DNA sequence: TGTGCCACCAGCAGAGACGTGACAGCCAGTGAAGCTTTCTTT.

The chain links TRBV19 to TRBJ2-1, with TRBD2 matching 10 bases. CDR3 length equals 16 residues. With V trimmed by 5 bases and J by 9 bases, 13 bases remained unmatched. The germline V gene encodes CDR1 LNHDA and CDR2 SQIVND (reference sequence). The CDR3 sequence: CASSWLAGVYASEQFF. CDR3 DNA: TGTGCCAGTAGTTGGCTAGCGGGAGTTTATGCAAGTGAGCAGTTCTTC.

This clonotype was recorded at least ten times. The chain recombines TRBV9 with TRBJ2-1; a possible D gene is TRBD2 (5 bases). CDR1 is SGDLS and CDR2 is YYNGEE in the germline V gene. Trimming cost V 6 bases and J 6 bases, with 13 bases left between them. This CDR3 is built from 13 residues. The CDR3, as DNA: TGTGCCAGCACCCCGGGATGGGGCAATGAGCAGTTCTTC. Its protein product is CASTPGWGNEQFF.

The sample holds many counts of this clonotype. This chain links TRBV20-1 with TRBJ2-5; maybe TRBD2 (6 bases). The germline V and J ends were trimmed by 5 bases and 2 bases, with 12 bases remaining between them. This CDR3 contains 13 residues. Germline CDR1 DFQATT, CDR2 SNEGSKA (reference sequence). This CDR3 is CSAAPGLQETQYF. The CDR3 nucleotides read TGCAGTGCTGCCCCGGGACTGCAAGAGACCCAGTACTTC.

V is TRBV2 and J is TRBJ2-6; D gene ambiguous. The germline gives CDR1 SNHLY, CDR2 FYNNEI. The germline V and J ends were trimmed by 3 bases and 0 bases, with 12 bases remaining between them. This CDR3 region has 17 residues. CDR3 bases: TGTGCCAGCAGTGATTATCGGCATATCTCTGGGGCCAACGTCCTGACTTTC. Amino acids: CASSDYRHISGANVLTF.

This chain connects TRBV24-1 to TRBJ2-3; D call uncertain. Germline CDR1 KGHDR, CDR2 SFDVKD. V was pared by 2 bases and J by 8 bases, with 4 bases between. The CDR3 contains 11 residues. In DNA, the CDR3 is TGTGCCACCAGTGATTCCCGTACGCAGTATTTT. Protein: CATSDSRTQYF.

This clonotype was observed a few times. The chain recombines TRBV20-1 with TRBJ2-4, with TRBD2 as a possible D gene (5 bases). CDR1 DFQATT and CDR2 SNEGSKA come from the germline V gene (reference sequence). The CDR3 loop spans 13 amino acids. Between the trimmed V and J ends, which lost 4 bases and 7 bases, there was a span of 14 bases. This chain's CDR3 is CSATGKLGNIQYF. The DNA for the CDR3 is TGCAGTGCTACGGGAAAACTTGGGAACATTCAGTACTTC.

This clonotype was seen many times. The chain combines TRBV30 with TRBJ2-7; D unresolved. With 5 bases removed from V and 2 bases from J, the gap between germline ends came to 13 bases. The CDR3 totals 13 residues. CDR1 and CDR2 from the germline V gene are GTSNPN and SVGIG (reference sequence). The CDR3 spells CAWSHGETYEQYF. As DNA, the CDR3 is TGTGCCTGGTCTCACGGTGAGACCTACGAGCAGTACTTC.

This rearrangement joins TRBV2 to TRBJ1-4; 10 bases are shared with TRBD1. J was trimmed by 10 bases and V by 7 bases; bases with no gene match: 9. Germline assignment: CDR1 SNHLY and CDR2 FYNNEI. The CDR3 spans 14 residues. CDR3 loop: CASTPGQGDGKLFF. In nucleotides, the CDR3 is TGTGCCAGCACCCCCGGACAGGGGGATGGAAAACTGTTTTTT.

This chain links TRBV28 with TRBJ1-5, with D unclear. Trimming stripped 8 bases from V and 3 bases from J, with 14 bases between. This CDR3 contains 14 residues. CDR1 is MDHEN and CDR2 is SYDVKM in the germline V gene. CDR3 residues: CASVKGTNNQPQHF. CDR3 DNA: TGTGCCAGCGTAAAGGGTACCAACAATCAGCCCCAGCATTTT.

This clonotype was counted at least ten times. V gene TRBV20-1 combines with J gene TRBJ2-5; D ambiguous. This CDR3 region has 14 residues. V dropped 0 bases and J dropped 5 bases, with 13 bases sitting between them. Germline CDR1 is DFQATT and CDR2 is SNEGSKA (reference sequence). CDR3 loop: CSARDKGVSETQYF. The CDR3 DNA reads as TGCAGTGCTAGAGATAAGGGTGTTAGCGAGACCCAGTACTTC.

In this sample, this clonotype turned up many times. This chain joins TRBV12-3 or TRBV12-4 and TRBJ2-5; 8 positions agree with TRBD2. J was trimmed by 4 bases and V by 5 bases; bases with no gene match: 6. This CDR3 region has 14 residues. CDR3 coding DNA: TGTGCCAGCAGTCTCAGCGGGAGAGGAGAGACCCAGTACTTC. Translation gives CASSLSGRGETQYF.

This clonotype was counted many times. The chain carries TRBV15 and TRBJ2-3; 9 nucleotides line up with TRBD1. Germline-derived CDR1 and CDR2 are LNHNV and YYDKDF (reference sequence). CDR3 length: 17 residues. Trimming cost V 3 bases and J 2 bases; bases outside gene matches: 9. The chain's CDR3 is CATSRGLRDRDTDTQYF. CDR3 DNA: TGTGCCACCAGCAGGGGACTCCGGGACAGGGACACAGATACGCAGTATTTT.

This clonotype was observed many times. The chain has TRBV12-3 or TRBV12-4 and TRBJ1-1; D remains unclear. V dropped 6 bases and J dropped 0 bases, with 8 bases sitting between them. This CDR3 region has 13 residues. This CDR3 reads CASRGGLNTEAFF. The CDR3 coding sequence is TGTGCCAGCAGGGGAGGGTTGAACACTGAAGCTTTCTTT.

As for this clonotype: Since no conserved phenylalanine or tryptophan closes the CDR3, a read error is the likely cause. The J gene is TRBJ2-1, the V gene TRBV14; D unclear. In germline, CDR1 is SGHDN, CDR2 FVKESK. The CDR3 loop spans 15 amino acids. Between the trimmed V and J ends, which lost 0 bases and 2 bases, there was a span of 8 bases. CDR3 protein: CASSQDSSTYNEQFL. The DNA of the CDR3 is TGTGCCAGCAGCCAAGATTCAAGTACCTACAATGAGCAGTTCCTC.

This clonotype came up a few times. The CDR3 bases are TGTGCCAGCAGTCCGGCAGGATCGAACACCGGGGAGCTGTTTTTT. This translates into CASSPAGSNTGELFF. The chain employs TRBV27 and TRBJ2-2; D is ambiguous. V was cut by 5 bases and J by 0 bases, with 10 bases left in between. The germline V gene encodes CDR1 MNHEY and CDR2 SMNVEV (reference sequence). The CDR3 is 15 residues long.

Only a few counts were recorded for this clonotype. The V call is TRBV5-5, the J call TRBJ1-1; a possible D gene is TRBD1 (5 bases). V was trimmed by 5 bases and J by 8 bases, leaving 19 bases between them. CDR1 is SGHKS, CDR2 YYEKEE, per germline (reference sequence). The length of the CDR3 is 14 residues. The CDR3 is CASRLVGIGTEAFF. DNA of the CDR3: TGTGCCAGCAGACTTGTGGGAATCGGGACCGAAGCTTTCTTT.

There are a few counts of this clonotype. The chain combines TRBV4-1 with TRBJ2-7; 9 bases map to TRBD2. After removal of 5 bases from V and 3 bases from J, the junction contained 5 bases not matched to a gene. Germline V gene sequence: CDR1 MGHRA, CDR2 YSYEKL. The CDR3 covers 14 residues. CDR3 in DNA: TGCGCCAGCAGCGGGATAGCGGGAGTCTACGAGCAGTACTTC. Translated: CASSGIAGVYEQYF.